This is a list of T cell receptor beta chains from one sample in a study of PD-1 blockade in classical Hodgkin lymphoma. Here immunoSEQ multiplex PCR was the method, and the copy in TCRdb shows in-frame clones only, minus some. The sample holds around 25,000 clones; roughly 70% are singletons and the top ten take 15% to 20%. The sample consisted of peripheral blood mononuclear cells (PBMCs), taken before the fourth cycle of nivolumab. Every receptor here comes from a human donor with classical Hodgkin lymphoma. The CDR3 runs from the conserved cysteine through the conserved F or W.

>TRBJ1-5|TRBV30
CAWSVGPQPQHF
>TRBJ1-6|TRBV6-5
CASTQAAGDSPLHF
>TRBJ2-5|TRBV6-5
CASSYSGGSQGTQYF
>TRBJ2-7|TRBV5-6
CASSLQGREQYF
>TRBJ2-7|TRBV28
CASSWGIWGSYEQYF
>TRBJ2-2|TRBV5-1
CASNPGQGYTGELFF
>TRBJ2-7|TRBV4-3
CASSQDFAGEQYF
>TRBJ1-6|TRBV28
CASNEQVWNSPLHF
>TRBJ2-5|TRBV19
CASSARRQGGTQYF
>TRBJ2-7|TRBV27
CASSLVYSGEDYEQYF
>TRBJ1-6|TRBV5-4
CASSLAGGIYNSPLHF
>TRBJ1-5|TRBV29-1
CSVAENDNQPQHF
>TRBJ1-3|TRBV6-1
CASSEFGTVSGNTIYF
>TRBJ1-5|TRBV2
CASRSTGAQPQHF
>TRBJ2-7|TRBV21-1
CASSTGGYYEQYF
>TRBJ1-2|TRBV7-9
CASSPGTTANYGYTF
>TRBJ2-1|TRBV27
CASMTGLVGNEQFF
>TRBJ2-4|TRBV27
CASSNLRLAGENIQYF
>TRBJ1-2|TRBV5-4
CASSFETGGGYTF
>TRBJ2-7|TRBV7-8
CASSYLQGQTYEQYF
>TRBJ2-7|TRBV18
CASSPRDGYEQYF
>TRBJ2-7|TRBV9
CASSPRGQSAYEQYF
>TRBJ2-6|TRBV19
CASSRTGGYSGANVLTF
>TRBJ2-1|TRBV19
CASNDRTGGSYNEQFF